This T cell receptor beta chain was captured in a study of PD-L1 blockade in urothelial cancer. Profiled with immunoSEQ multiplex PCR; TCRdb holds only in-frame clones, not every one. The sample yields around 100,000 clones, around 82% seen once. Germline V CDR1 and CDR2: SEHNR, FQNEAQ (reference sequence). The V end lost 2 bases, the J end lost 5 bases, and 7 bases lay between the germline ends. The CDR3 length is 13 residues. The sequence was obtained from a man in his forties or fifties with urothelial cancer. This chain connects TRBV7-9 to TRBJ1-5, with D unresolved. The source material was PBMCs, sampled around atezolizumab (anti-PD-L1) treatment. This CDR3 is CASSLSRDQPQHF. Written as DNA, the CDR3 is TGTGCCAGCAGCTTAAGCCGGGATCAGCCCCAGCATTTT.